This passage covers 5 T cell receptor beta chains from one sample sequenced in a study of blood T cell repertoires in COVID-19. Some clones are missing from TCRdb's copy, which holds only in-frame ones; the method was immunoSEQ multiplex PCR. The sample has under 200,000 clones, around 86% seen once. Sequenced: peripheral blood. These receptors came from a man aged 18-30 years with acute or convalescent COVID-19.

The chain employs TRBV30 and TRBJ1-2; D unresolved. This CDR3 is built from 13 residues. The germline CDR1 and CDR2 sequences are GTSNPN and SVGIG (reference sequence). Between the trimmed V and J ends, which lost 0 bases and 4 bases, there was a span of 9 bases. DNA for the CDR3: TGTGCCTGGAGTGTCTCTCAGTCCTATGGCTACACCTTC. It specifies CAWSVSQSYGYTF.

The chain recombines TRBV30 with TRBJ1-4; tentatively, D is TRBD1 (6 bases). CDR1 is GTSNPN and CDR2 is SVGIG in the germline V gene (reference sequence). The CDR3 is 14 residues long. V was trimmed by 0 bases and J by 5 bases, leaving 10 bases between them. CDR3 loop: CAWSVGTGNEKLFF. In DNA, the CDR3 is TGTGCCTGGAGTGTAGGTACAGGGAATGAAAAACTGTTTTTT.

The chain has TRBV27 and TRBJ1-5; D is perhaps TRBD1 (6 bases). Germline values: CDR1 MNHEY, CDR2 SMNVEV (reference sequence). The CDR3 runs to 14 residues. Trimming took 8 bases from V and 0 from J, leaving 11 bases between them. The CDR3 DNA follows: TGTGCCAGCCGGGACATGAATAGCAATCAGCCCCAGCATTTT. Protein sequence: CASRDMNSNQPQHF.

V is TRBV5-5 and J is TRBJ2-3; D remains unclear. The CDR3 totals 18 residues. Trimming took 4 bases from V and 1 from J, leaving 22 bases between them. Germline loops: CDR1 SGHKS, CDR2 YYEKEE (reference sequence). Here the CDR3 DNA reads TGTGCCAGCAGCCAAAACCACCCTTATGGGCAGGGCACAGATACGCAGTATTTT. Translated: CASSQNHPYGQGTDTQYF. The full variable domain, with the rest looked up from reference TRBV5-5 and TRBJ2-3, is DAGVTQSPTHLIKTRGQQVTLRCSPISGHKSVSWYQQVLGQGPQFIFQYYEKEERGRGNFPDRFSARQFPNYSSELNVNALLLGDSALYLCASSQNHPYGQGTDTQYFGPGTRLTVL.

V is TRBV28 and J is TRBJ2-7; 9 nucleotides match TRBD1. CDR1 is MDHEN and CDR2 is SYDVKM in the germline V gene. With V trimmed by 8 bases and J by 3 bases, 11 bases remained unmatched. The CDR3 contains 15 residues. CDR3 nucleotides: TGTGCCAGCGGGCCTCGGGGGACAGGGCGCTACGAGCAGTACGTC. Amino acids: CASGPRGTGRYEQYV.